This T cell receptor beta chain derives from a study of response to subunit inactivated influenza vaccine. This clonotype has at least ten counts. The antigen remains unidentified. Study-wide points: Authors suggested each seasonal flu vaccination may recruit only limited numbers of new T cells.

The V and J ends lost 3 bases and 6 bases, in that order; junction bases with no gene match: 11. The CDR3 totals 14 residues. CDR1 and CDR2 (germline): DFQATT, SNEGSKA (reference sequence). TCRdb reanalysed the RT-PCR reads using MiXCR and keeps one entry per CDR3 protein. The sample shows hundreds of thousands of distinct CDR3 sequences, about 25% of them seen only once. The input for sequencing was CD4+ T cells sorted from PBMCs, taken around 5 days after vaccination. The chain combines TRBV20-1 with TRBJ2-7; 7 nucleotides match TRBD2. The source of this sequence is a man aged 50 to 59 who received an inactivated influenza vaccine. Here the CDR3 DNA reads TGCAGTGCTAGCCCCGGGGAGGGAGAAGGCGAGCAGTACTTC. This translates into CSASPGEGEGEQYF.